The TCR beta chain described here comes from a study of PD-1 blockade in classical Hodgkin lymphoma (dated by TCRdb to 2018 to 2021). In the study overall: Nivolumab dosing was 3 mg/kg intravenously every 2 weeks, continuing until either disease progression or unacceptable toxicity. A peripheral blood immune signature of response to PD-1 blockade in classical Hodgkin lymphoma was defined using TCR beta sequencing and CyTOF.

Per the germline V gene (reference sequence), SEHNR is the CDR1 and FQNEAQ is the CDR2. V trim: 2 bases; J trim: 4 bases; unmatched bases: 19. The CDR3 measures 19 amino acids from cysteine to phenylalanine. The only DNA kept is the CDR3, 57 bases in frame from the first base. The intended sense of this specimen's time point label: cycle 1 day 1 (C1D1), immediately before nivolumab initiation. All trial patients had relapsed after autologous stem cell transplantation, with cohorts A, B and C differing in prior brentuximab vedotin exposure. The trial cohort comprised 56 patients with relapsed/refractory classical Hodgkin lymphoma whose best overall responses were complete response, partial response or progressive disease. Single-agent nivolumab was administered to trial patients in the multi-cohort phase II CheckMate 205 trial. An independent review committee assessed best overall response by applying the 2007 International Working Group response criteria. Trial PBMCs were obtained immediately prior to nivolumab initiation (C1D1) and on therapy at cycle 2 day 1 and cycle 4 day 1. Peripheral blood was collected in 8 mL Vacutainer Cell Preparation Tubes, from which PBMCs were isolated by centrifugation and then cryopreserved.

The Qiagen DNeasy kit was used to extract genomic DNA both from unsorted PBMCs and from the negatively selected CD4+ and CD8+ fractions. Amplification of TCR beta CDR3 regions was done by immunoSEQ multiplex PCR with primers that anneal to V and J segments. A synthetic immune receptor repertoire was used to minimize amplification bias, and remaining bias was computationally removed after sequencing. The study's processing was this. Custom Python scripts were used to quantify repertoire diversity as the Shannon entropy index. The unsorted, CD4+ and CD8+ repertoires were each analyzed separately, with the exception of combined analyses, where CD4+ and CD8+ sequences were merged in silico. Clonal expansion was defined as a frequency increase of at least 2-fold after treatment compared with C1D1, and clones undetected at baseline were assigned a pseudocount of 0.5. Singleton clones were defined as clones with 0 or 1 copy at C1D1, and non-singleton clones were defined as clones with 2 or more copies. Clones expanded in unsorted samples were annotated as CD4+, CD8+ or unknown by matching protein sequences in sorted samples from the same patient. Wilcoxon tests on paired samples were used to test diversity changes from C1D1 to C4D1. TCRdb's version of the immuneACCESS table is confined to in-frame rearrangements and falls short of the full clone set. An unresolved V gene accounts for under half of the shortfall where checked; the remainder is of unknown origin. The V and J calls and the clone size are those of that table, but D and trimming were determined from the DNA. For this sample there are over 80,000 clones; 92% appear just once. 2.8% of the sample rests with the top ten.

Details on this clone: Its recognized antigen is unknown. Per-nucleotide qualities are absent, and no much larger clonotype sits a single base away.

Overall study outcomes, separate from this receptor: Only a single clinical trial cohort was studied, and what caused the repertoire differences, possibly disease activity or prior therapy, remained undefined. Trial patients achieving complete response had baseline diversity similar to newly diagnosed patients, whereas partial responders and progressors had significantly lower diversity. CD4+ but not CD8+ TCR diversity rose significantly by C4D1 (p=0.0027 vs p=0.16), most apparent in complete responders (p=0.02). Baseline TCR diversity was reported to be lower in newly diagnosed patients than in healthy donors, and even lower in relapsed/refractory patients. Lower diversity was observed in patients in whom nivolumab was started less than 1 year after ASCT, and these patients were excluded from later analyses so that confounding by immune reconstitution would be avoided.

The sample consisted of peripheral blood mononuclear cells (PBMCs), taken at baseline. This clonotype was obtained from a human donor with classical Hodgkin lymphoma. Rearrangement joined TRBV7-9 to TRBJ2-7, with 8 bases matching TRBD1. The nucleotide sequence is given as TGTGCCAGCAGCTTATCCTTGCTTCGGGGGACAGGTCCTGGGTACGAGCAGTACTTC. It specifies CASSLSLLRGTGPGYEQYF.